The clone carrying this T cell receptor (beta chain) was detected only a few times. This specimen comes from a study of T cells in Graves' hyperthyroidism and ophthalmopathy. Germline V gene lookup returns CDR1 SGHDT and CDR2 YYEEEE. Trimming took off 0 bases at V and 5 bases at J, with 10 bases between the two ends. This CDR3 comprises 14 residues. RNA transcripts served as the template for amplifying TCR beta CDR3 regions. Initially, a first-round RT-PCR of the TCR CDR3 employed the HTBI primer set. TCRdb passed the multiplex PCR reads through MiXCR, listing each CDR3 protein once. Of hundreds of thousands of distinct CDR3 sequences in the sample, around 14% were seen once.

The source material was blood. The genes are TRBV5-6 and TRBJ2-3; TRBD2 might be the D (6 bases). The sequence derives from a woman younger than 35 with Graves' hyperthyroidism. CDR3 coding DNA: TGTGCCAGCAGCTTGGAGGGAGGAGGAGATACGCAGTATTTT. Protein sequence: CASSLEGGGDTQYF.